The clone carrying this TCR beta chain showed up many times. What it recognizes is unknown. This sample is drawn from a study of regulatory T cells in long-lasting Graves disease. Study-wide results and caveats: The persistent group shared 2,741 public clonotypes, more than the 966 shared by new patients.

Arm-PCR of CDR3 regions with iRepertoire HTBI primers generated TCR beta libraries. TCRdb passed the multiplex PCR reads through MiXCR, listing each CDR3 protein once. The sample comprises approximately 350,000 distinct CDR3 sequences, over 15% of which are singletons, and roughly 29% rests with the top ten. Time point denoted: newly diagnosed GD, antithyroid drugs for less than 3 months. From RNA extracted from PBMCs, the TCR library was made. The CDR3 has 13 residues. With 2 bases removed from V and 6 bases from J, the gap between germline ends came to 10 bases. Germline lookup yields CDR1 MGHRA and CDR2 YSYEKL. The data were also submitted as part of a second study, on T cells in Graves' hyperthyroidism and ophthalmopathy.

The sequence derives from a man aged 35 to 55 with Graves disease. Material: peripheral blood mononuclear cells (PBMCs), obtained at new diagnosis, from a patient treated with antithyroid drugs. The chain is built from TRBV4-1 and TRBJ1-1; D is uncertain. CDR3 sequence (DNA): TGCGCCAGCAGCCAAAATCCCCAGGCTGAAGCTTTCTTT. The encoded protein is CASSQNPQAEAFF.